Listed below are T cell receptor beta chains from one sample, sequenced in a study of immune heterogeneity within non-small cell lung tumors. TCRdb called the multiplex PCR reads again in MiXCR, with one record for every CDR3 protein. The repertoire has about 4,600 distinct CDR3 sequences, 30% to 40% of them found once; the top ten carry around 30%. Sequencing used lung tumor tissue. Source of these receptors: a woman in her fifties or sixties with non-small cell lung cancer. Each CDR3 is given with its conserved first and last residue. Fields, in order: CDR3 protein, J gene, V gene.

CDR3aa: CSARGRLYSYNEQFF
j_gene: TRBJ2-1
v_gene: TRBV20-1

CDR3aa: CSAPTSTDTQYF
j_gene: TRBJ2-3
v_gene: TRBV20-1

CDR3aa: CSVRDRNTEAFF
j_gene: TRBJ1-1
v_gene: TRBV29-1

CDR3aa: CASSRLGLAGGGWNEQFF
j_gene: TRBJ2-1
v_gene: TRBV12-3/TRBV12-4

CDR3aa: CASSLLGQGASGYTF
j_gene: TRBJ1-2
v_gene: TRBV28

CDR3aa: CASSDRVVAYEQYF
j_gene: TRBJ2-7
v_gene: TRBV6-4

CDR3aa: CASSFIRGVYNEQFF
j_gene: TRBJ2-1
v_gene: TRBV11-3

CDR3aa: CASSRSGGDQETQYF
j_gene: TRBJ2-5
v_gene: TRBV4-1

CDR3aa: CASSRSFLGGFGNYGYTF
j_gene: TRBJ1-2
v_gene: TRBV14

CDR3aa: CATSPGASTGEQYF
j_gene: TRBJ2-7
v_gene: TRBV15

CDR3aa: CARRGFLGPLHF
j_gene: TRBJ1-6
v_gene: TRBV30

CDR3aa: CAWSVGGAKNIQYF
j_gene: TRBJ2-4
v_gene: TRBV30

CDR3aa: CASSQAQQKLFF
j_gene: TRBJ1-4
v_gene: TRBV3-1

CDR3aa: CASSESRTSRTDTQYF
j_gene: TRBJ2-3
v_gene: TRBV10-1

CDR3aa: CASSGQTSSNQPQHF
j_gene: TRBJ1-5
v_gene: TRBV6-1

CDR3aa: CASSPPREGWYYGYTF
j_gene: TRBJ1-2
v_gene: TRBV18

CDR3aa: CASSLVGVGREFEKLFF
j_gene: TRBJ1-4
v_gene: TRBV7-8

CDR3aa: CAWTPQGALSYNSPLHF
j_gene: TRBJ1-6
v_gene: TRBV30

CDR3aa: CASSLELYGPYGYAF
j_gene: TRBJ1-2
v_gene: TRBV7-8

CDR3aa: CASSYTRDFEEQYF
j_gene: TRBJ2-7
v_gene: TRBV7-9

CDR3aa: CASSRTVDQPQHF
j_gene: TRBJ1-5
v_gene: TRBV3-1

CDR3aa: CASSQDPLARYNEQFF
j_gene: TRBJ2-1
v_gene: TRBV3-1

CDR3aa: CASSPTTSGRVFYEQYF
j_gene: TRBJ2-7
v_gene: TRBV2

CDR3aa: CSAVAGLTDNEQFF
j_gene: TRBJ2-1
v_gene: TRBV29-1

CDR3aa: CASSPYLNKRGGIPNNEQFF
j_gene: TRBJ2-1
v_gene: TRBV3-1

CDR3aa: CASSTGQGSGANVLTF
j_gene: TRBJ2-6
v_gene: TRBV7-9

CDR3aa: CSAPPPGRKNTEAFF
j_gene: TRBJ1-1
v_gene: TRBV20-1

CDR3aa: CASSPPSGVGEQYF
j_gene: TRBJ2-7
v_gene: TRBV18

CDR3aa: CASSYSPRASGNTIYF
j_gene: TRBJ1-3
v_gene: TRBV6-8

CDR3aa: CASSTVGYGDYGYTF
j_gene: TRBJ1-2
v_gene: TRBV5-1

CDR3aa: CASSLGSGGTEAFF
j_gene: TRBJ1-1
v_gene: TRBV12-3/TRBV12-4

CDR3aa: CASSPQPPSGYYNEQFF
j_gene: TRBJ2-1
v_gene: TRBV11-2

CDR3aa: CASSRALPVGGGELFF
j_gene: TRBJ2-2
v_gene: TRBV6-2/TRBV6-3

CDR3aa: CASSPPLGSNYGYTF
j_gene: TRBJ1-2
v_gene: TRBV18

CDR3aa: CSARAEWGDGQYF
j_gene: TRBJ2-7
v_gene: TRBV20-1

CDR3aa: CASTTLAGGPNEQFF
j_gene: TRBJ2-1
v_gene: TRBV5-1

CDR3aa: CASSLPGTSGYGYTF
j_gene: TRBJ1-2
v_gene: TRBV14

CDR3aa: CSASETKRTGYTGELFF
j_gene: TRBJ2-2
v_gene: TRBV20-1

CDR3aa: CASSLSASYEQYF
j_gene: TRBJ2-7
v_gene: TRBV28